Shown below are 32 T cell receptor beta chains from a single sample sequenced in a study of cytomegalovirus exposure and HLA in healthy donors (dated by TCRdb to about 2017). Receptor libraries were prepared by the immunoSEQ multiplex PCR assay. The multiplex PCR relied on a mix of 60 forward primers for TCR Vbeta segments and 13 reverse primers for TCR Jbeta segments. TCRdb obtained this table from immuneACCESS and retained in-frame rearrangements with V and J assigned. These tables miss some clones; where compared with another copy, unresolved V genes account for less than half of the shortfall, and the remainder is unexplained. The sample yields some 200,000 clones; roughly 80% were counted once. The ten top clones hold about 1.7% of the sample. The specimen was PBMCs. The receptors were sampled from a woman under 30 in good health and CMV-seronegative.

This chain connects TRBV6-5 to TRBJ1-2; D call uncertain. The CDR3 runs 11 residues. Germline values: CDR1 MNHEY, CDR2 SVGAGI. V was clipped by 4 bases and J by 13 bases, with 13 bases between them. The CDR3 DNA reads as TGTGCCAGCAGTTTCGACGGGGTTCCCACCTTC. It translates to CASSFDGVPTF.

This clone was seen once. The V and J genes are TRBV21-1 and TRBJ1-2; the D call TRBD1 from the table was never checked on the DNA. TRBV21-1 is termed a pseudogene. This CDR3 comprises 16 residues. The CDR3 DNA is TGTGCCAGCAGCAGAACAGGGGGCGAGGGGTTGCGAGGCTACACCTTC. The encoded protein is CASSRTGGEGLRGYTF.

The chain uses TRBV7-9 and TRBJ2-1; 14 bases are a match to TRBD2. Germline CDR1 is SEHNR and CDR2 is FQNEAQ (reference sequence). CDR3 length: 16 residues. The V and J ends lost 5 bases and 6 bases, in that order; junction bases with no gene match: 6. This chain's CDR3 is CASSLRLAGGSNEQFF. The CDR3 DNA reads as TGTGCCAGCAGCCTACGACTAGCGGGAGGGTCCAATGAGCAGTTCTTC.

V is TRBV5-1 and J is TRBJ2-1, with 8 positions matching TRBD2. The CDR3 length is 16 residues. With 0 bases clipped from V and 5 bases from J, the junction kept 7 bases outside the gene matches. The germline V gene encodes CDR1 SGHRS and CDR2 YFSETQ. The CDR3 is CASSLASGGLDNEQFF. The CDR3 DNA reads TGCGCCAGCAGCTTGGCCTCGGGAGGGCTCGACAATGAGCAGTTCTTC.

This chain uses TRBV7-2 with TRBJ1-2, with 7 bases identical to TRBD1. V trimming: 7 bases; J trimming: 2 bases; junction bases outside the gene matches: 7. Germline V gene sequence: CDR1 SGHTA, CDR2 FQGNSA. The CDR3 totals 14 residues. The CDR3 sequence is CASTIPGQNYGYTF. The CDR3 coding sequence is TGTGCCAGCACCATACCGGGACAGAACTATGGCTACACCTTC.

Regarding this clone: The same CDR3 is also encoded by other DNA sequences in this sample. V is TRBV9 and J is TRBJ2-1; 7 nucleotides match TRBD2. V was pared by 3 bases and J by 4 bases, with 7 bases of the junction left unmatched. CDR1 SGDLS and CDR2 YYNGEE come from the germline V gene. The CDR3 has 15 residues. The CDR3 protein is CASSALAASYNEQFF. Written as DNA, the CDR3 is TGTGCCAGCAGCGCCCTAGCGGCATCATACAATGAGCAGTTCTTC.

The chain couples TRBV27 to TRBJ2-7; 8 bases match TRBD1. The CDR3 sequence is 15 residues long. After removal of 5 bases from V and 2 bases from J, the junction contained 8 bases not matched to a gene. Germline V CDR1 and CDR2: MNHEY, SMNVEV (reference sequence). As DNA, the CDR3 is TGTGCCAGCAGTGCGACAGGGGTGACCCCCTACGAGCAGTACGTC. Translation gives CASSATGVTPYEQYV.

V gene TRBV6-1 combines with J gene TRBJ1-2, with 7 bases fitting TRBD1. Germline V lookup: CDR1 MNHNS, CDR2 SASEGT. With 6 bases clipped from V and 8 bases from J, the junction kept 6 bases outside the gene matches. The CDR3 is 12 residues long. In DNA, the CDR3 is TGTGCCAGCAGCCCGGACAGGTTGGGCTACACCTTC. Translating gives CASSPDRLGYTF.

The chain employs TRBV27 and TRBJ1-1, with D possibly TRBD1 on 6 matching bases. Germline lookup yields CDR1 MNHEY and CDR2 SMNVEV (reference sequence). The CDR3 totals 18 residues. Trimming took off 1 base at V and 2 bases at J, with 20 bases between the two ends. CDR3 amino acids: CASSLLPFRQATNTEAFF. Here the CDR3 DNA reads TGTGCCAGCAGTTTATTACCCTTTAGACAGGCGACTAACACTGAAGCTTTCTTT.

The chain joins TRBV4-3 to TRBJ2-7; 13 nucleotides agree with TRBD2. Per the germline V gene, CDR1 is LGHNA and CDR2 is YSLEER. CDR3 length: 16 residues. The V gene end was trimmed by 3 bases and the J gene end by 5 bases; junction bases not matched to a gene: 7. In DNA form, the CDR3 reads TGCGCCAGCAGCCAGGAAGTTGGACTAGCGGGAGACGAGCAGTACTTC. Translating gives CASSQEVGLAGDEQYF.

This clone was counted a few times. The genes are TRBV18 and TRBJ2-5, with D possibly matching TRBD2 (7 bases). Germline assignment: CDR1 KGHSH and CDR2 LQKENI. Trimming left V 6 bases short and J 2 bases short, with 19 bases between. There are 16 residues in the CDR3. The CDR3 coding sequence is TGTGCCAGCTCCCCGGTGAGGGGGGGGCAACAAGAGACCCAGTACTTC. Its protein is CASSPVRGGQQETQYF.

This chain uses TRBV10-1 with TRBJ2-3; D call uncertain. CDR3 size: 18 residues. The V gene's germline CDR1 is WNHNN and CDR2 SYGVQD (reference sequence). Trimming took off 0 bases at V and 0 bases at J, with 16 bases between the two ends. The CDR3, as DNA: TGCGCCAGCAGTGAGTCGAGGTACCTAACCTCTAGCACAGATACGCAGTATTTT. Protein: CASSESRYLTSSTDTQYF.

The chain has TRBV27 and TRBJ2-7; 7 nucleotides line up with TRBD2. This CDR3 is built from 16 residues. Germline V gene lookup returns CDR1 MNHEY and CDR2 SMNVEV (reference sequence). J lost 5 bases, V lost 4 bases, and 14 bases had no gene match. CDR3 loop: CASSYRRESLGHEQYF. CDR3 nucleotides: TGTGCCAGCAGTTATCGGCGGGAGAGCCTCGGCCACGAGCAGTACTTC.

Concerning this clone itself: At one boundary the junction diverges from the germline segment, which might be a read error. The rearrangement uses TRBV10-3 and TRBJ2-2; D is possibly TRBD2 (5 bases). In germline, CDR1 is ENHRY, CDR2 SYGVKD. The CDR3 sequence is 14 residues long. The CDR3 nucleotides are TGTGCCAACCCCTGTATTGTGGGGTGCCGGGGAGCTGTTTTT. This codes for CANPCIVGCRGAVF.

The chain is built from TRBV19 and TRBJ2-1; possibly TRBD2 for D (5 bases). Germline values: CDR1 LNHDA, CDR2 SQIVND (reference sequence). The ends were cut back, 5 bases at V and 0 bases at J, with 14 bases in the middle. CDR3 size: 16 residues. The CDR3 sequence: CASSGRGGPSYNEQFF. CDR3 DNA: TGTGCCAGTAGTGGGAGAGGCGGCCCCTCCTACAATGAGCAGTTCTTC.

The V gene is TRBV5-1, the J gene TRBJ1-1; D gene uncertain. The CDR3 sequence is 15 residues long. Trimming left V 4 bases short and J 4 bases short, with 17 bases between. Germline V gene sequence: CDR1 SGHRS, CDR2 YFSETQ. CDR3 nucleotide sequence: TGCGCCAGCAGCGACGTAGACACTTCGGCCACTGAAGCTTTCTTT. This sequence encodes CASSDVDTSATEAFF.

The J gene is TRBJ2-3, the V gene TRBV5-1; TRBD1 agrees at 7 bases. V shed 4 bases, J shed 4 bases, and the junction held 3 bases outside the gene matches. The CDR3 runs to 13 residues. Germline CDR1 is SGHRS and CDR2 is YFSETQ. The CDR3 here is CASSGTGADTQYF. The DNA for the CDR3 is TGCGCCAGCAGCGGCACAGGGGCAGATACGCAGTATTTT.

This chain links TRBV20-1 with TRBJ2-7, with 11 bases identical to TRBD1. The V gene's germline CDR1 is DFQATT and CDR2 SNEGSKA (reference sequence). This CDR3 comprises 11 residues. Trimming removed 5 bases from V and 6 bases from J; junction bases left unmatched: 0. The CDR3 here is CSAGTGGEQYF. CDR3 nucleotides: TGCAGTGCTGGGACAGGGGGCGAGCAGTACTTC.

The sample holds a few counts of this clone. V and J are TRBV29-1 and TRBJ1-1, with D unclear. This CDR3 comprises 14 residues. Germline V gene lookup returns CDR1 SQVTM and CDR2 ANQGSEA. Trimming removed 4 bases at V and 4 bases at J, with 16 bases between. CDR3 DNA: TGCAGCGTTGGAAGAGAGCCCGGTGGCACTGAAGCTTTCTTT. Its protein is CSVGREPGGTEAFF.

This sequence joins TRBV5-6 and TRBJ2-3; TRBD1 agrees at 8 bases. V was clipped by 1 base and J by 2 bases; unmatched bases: 3. Germline V lookup: CDR1 SGHDT, CDR2 YYEEEE. This CDR3 has 15 residues. In DNA, the CDR3 is TGTGCCAGCAGCTTGAGGGACAGGCCCACAGATACGCAGTATTTT. It specifies CASSLRDRPTDTQYF. The full variable domain, its missing parts supplied by reference TRBV5-6 and TRBJ2-3, is DAGVTQSPTHLIKTRGQQVTLRCSPKSGHDTVSWYQQALGQGPQFIFQYYEEEERQRGNFPDRFSGHQFPNYSSELNVNALLLGDSALYLCASSLRDRPTDTQYFGPGTRLTVL.

This chain joins TRBV9 and TRBJ2-3, with 15 bases lining up with TRBD2. The V gene's germline CDR1 is SGDLS and CDR2 YYNGEE. The CDR3 runs to 18 residues. With 4 bases clipped from V and 4 bases from J, the junction kept 10 bases outside the gene matches. The CDR3 nucleotides are TGTGCCAGCAGCTCCGGGACTAGCGGGAGGACATTTCCAGATACGCAGTATTTT. This codes for CASSSGTSGRTFPDTQYF.

The chain couples TRBV29-1 to TRBJ1-2; D perhaps matches TRBD1 (6 bases). This CDR3 contains 12 residues. Germline lookup yields CDR1 SQVTM and CDR2 ANQGSEA. V shed 3 bases and J shed 5 bases, with 10 bases lying between them. CDR3 sequence: CSVDGGAYGYTF. As DNA, the CDR3 is TGCAGCGTTGATGGGGGGGCATATGGCTACACCTTC.

The chain joins TRBV10-1 to TRBJ2-2; unclear D gene. Looked up from germline, CDR1 is WNHNN and CDR2 is SYGVQD (reference sequence). The ends were cut back, 6 bases at V and 5 bases at J, with 7 bases in the middle. The CDR3 length is 12 residues. CDR3 region: CASRSPTGELFF. The CDR3, as DNA: TGCGCCAGCAGGAGCCCAACCGGGGAGCTGTTTTTT.

V is TRBV25-1 and J is TRBJ2-7; TRBD2 aligns across 8 bases. The germline CDR1 and CDR2 sequences are MGHDK and SYGVNS. CDR3 size: 14 residues. Trimming removed 3 bases from V and 3 bases from J; junction bases left unmatched: 4. CDR3 DNA sequence: TGTGCCAGCAGTGAGAGCGGGAGTCTCTACGAGCAGTACGTC. This encodes CASSESGSLYEQYV.

This clone has more than one count but fewer than ten. The V call is TRBV6-6, the J call TRBJ2-7; D unresolved. Germline-derived CDR1 and CDR2 are MNHNY and SVGAGI (reference sequence). The CDR3 extends over 13 amino acids. Trimming shortened V by 7 bases and J by 2 bases, and 12 bases separated the two germline ends. CDR3 coding DNA: TGTGCCAGCACCGCCGAACAGCCCTACGAGCAGTACGTC. Translating gives CASTAEQPYEQYV.

The chain links TRBV4-2 to TRBJ2-7; 14 bases align to TRBD2. The trim removed 4 bases at V and 5 bases at J, leaving 4 bases unmatched. In germline, CDR1 is LGHNA, CDR2 YNFKEQ. The CDR3 is made up of 15 amino acids. The CDR3 region is CASSLGTSGSHEQYF. CDR3 nucleotide sequence: TGTGCCAGCAGCCTTGGGACTAGCGGGAGTCACGAGCAGTACTTC.

The gene calls are TRBV7-8 and TRBJ1-3; no clear D gene. Per germline, CDR1 SGHVS and CDR2 FQNEAQ. V lost 1 base and J lost 3, with 10 bases in between. This CDR3 spans 15 amino acids. The CDR3 nucleotides are TGTGCCAGCAGCTTAGTAGGAGGGCTTGGAAACACCATATATTTT. Translating gives CASSLVGGLGNTIYF. Drawing the rest from reference TRBV7-8 and TRBJ1-3, the complete variable domain is GAGVSQSPRYKVAKRGQDVALRCDPISGHVSLFWYQQALGQGPEFLTYFQNEAQLDKSGLPSDRFFAERPEGSVSTLKIQRTQQEDSAVYLCASSLVGGLGNTIYFGEGSWLTVV.

This chain uses TRBV7-9 with TRBJ2-7, with D hard to call. CDR1 is SEHNR and CDR2 is FQNEAQ in the germline V gene (reference sequence). Trimming pared 5 bases from V and 2 bases from J, leaving 10 bases between. The CDR3 extends over 13 amino acids. The CDR3, as DNA: TGTGCCAGCAGCCATGGAGAGGCCTACGAGCAGTACTTC. Its protein is CASSHGEAYEQYF.

The chain has TRBV7-9 and TRBJ1-2; 9 bases are shared with TRBD1. V lost 3 bases, J lost 0 bases, and 2 bases stayed unmatched. The CDR3 has 15 amino acids. Germline CDR1 is SEHNR and CDR2 is FQNEAQ (reference sequence). CDR3 residues: CASSFNRGPNYGYTF. The CDR3 DNA reads as TGTGCCAGCAGCTTCAACAGGGGGCCTAACTATGGCTACACCTTC.

V is TRBV7-9 and J is TRBJ2-7; 11 bases are shared with TRBD1. J gave up 2 bases and V 10 bases, and 7 bases lay outside the gene matches. The CDR3 sequence is 14 residues long. CDR1 is SEHNR, CDR2 FQNEAQ, per germline (reference sequence). In DNA form, the CDR3 reads TGTGCCATCGGACAGGGGGCGGCTACCTACGAGCAGTACTTC. This sequence encodes CAIGQGAATYEQYF.

The chain carries TRBV7-6 and TRBJ2-1, with 12 bases identical to TRBD2. The V gene end was trimmed by 5 bases and the J gene end by 2 bases; junction bases not matched to a gene: 7. The CDR3 has 17 residues. Germline V gene sequence: CDR1 SGHVS, CDR2 FNYEAQ. For the CDR3, the DNA is TGTGCCAGCAGCCGTAGACTAGCGGGAGATGCCTACAATGAGCAGTTCTTC. It specifies CASSRRLAGDAYNEQFF.

The rearrangement joins TRBV2 to TRBJ2-1; D possibly corresponds to TRBD2 (6 bases). Germline V gene lookup returns CDR1 SNHLY and CDR2 FYNNEI. V was pared by 3 bases and J by 5 bases, with 17 bases between. This CDR3 has 16 amino acids. Written as DNA, the CDR3 is TGTGCCAGCAGTGATACCGGGAGCTTGGCCCACAATGAGCAGTTCTTC. Amino acid sequence: CASSDTGSLAHNEQFF.